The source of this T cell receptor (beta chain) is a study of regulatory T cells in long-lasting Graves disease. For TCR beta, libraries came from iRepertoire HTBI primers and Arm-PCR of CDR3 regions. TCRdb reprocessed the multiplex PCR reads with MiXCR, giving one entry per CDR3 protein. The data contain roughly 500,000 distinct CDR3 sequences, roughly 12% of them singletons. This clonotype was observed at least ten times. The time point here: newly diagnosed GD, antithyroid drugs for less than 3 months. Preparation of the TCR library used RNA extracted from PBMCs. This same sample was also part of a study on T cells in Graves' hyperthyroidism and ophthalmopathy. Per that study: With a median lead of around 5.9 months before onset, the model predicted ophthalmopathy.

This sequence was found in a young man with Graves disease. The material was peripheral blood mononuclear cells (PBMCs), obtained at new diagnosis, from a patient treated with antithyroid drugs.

The CDR3 nucleotides read TGCAGTGCTCCCCTTTTGAGAGCGGGCAGGAATGAGCAGTTCTTC. Amino acid sequence: CSAPLLRAGRNEQFF. This sequence joins TRBV20-1 and TRBJ2-1; D possibly corresponds to TRBD2 (6 bases). Germline V gives CDR1 DFQATT, CDR2 SNEGSKA (reference sequence). The CDR3 consists of 15 residues. V lost 5 bases, J lost 7 bases, and 21 bases lay in between.